The 30 T cell receptor beta chains given below trace back to one sample, sequenced in a study of T cell changes during pregnancy in multiple sclerosis. Clones were sequenced by immunoSEQ multiplex PCR, and TCRdb holds only the in-frame ones, with some missing. Counted here are roughly 110,000 clones, around 90% occurring once; the ten biggest clones make up less than 2%. The material sequenced was peripheral blood, taken after pregnancy. These receptors all stem from a female donor with multiple sclerosis, enrolled in a pregnancy study.

This rearrangement joins TRBV4-1 to TRBJ1-5, with 8 bases that match TRBD1. The V gene end was trimmed by 1 base and the J gene end by 7 bases; junction bases not matched to a gene: 3. Per the germline V gene, CDR1 is MGHRA and CDR2 is YSYEKL. This CDR3 has 14 residues. The CDR3 region has the DNA TGCGCCAGCAGCCAAGGGACAGGGCGCCAGCCCCAGCATTTT. This sequence encodes CASSQGTGRQPQHF.

This chain links TRBV6-1 with TRBJ2-7; 7 bases are shared with TRBD2. CDR3 size: 16 residues. Looked up from germline, CDR1 is MNHNS and CDR2 is SASEGT. The ends lost 1 base at V and 1 base at J; junction bases unmatched: 7. This CDR3 is CASSEEVAGISYEQYF. CDR3 DNA: TGTGCCAGCAGTGAAGAAGTAGCGGGCATATCCTACGAGCAGTACTTC.

J is TRBJ1-1 and V is TRBV5-5; D might be TRBD1 (5 bases). Between the trimmed V and J ends, which lost 0 bases and 1 base, there was a span of 13 bases. The germline CDR1 and CDR2 sequences are SGHKS and YYEKEE (reference sequence). CDR3 length: 16 residues. CDR3 sequence: CASSLGQGGWNTEAFF. CDR3 DNA: TGTGCCAGCAGCTTGGGTCAGGGAGGGTGGAACACTGAAGCTTTCTTT.

This sequence joins TRBV28 and TRBJ2-1; either TRBD1 or TRBD2 may fit D (9 bases each). CDR1 and CDR2 (germline): MDHEN, SYDVKM. Trimming left V 5 bases short and J 3 bases short, with 23 bases between. The length of the CDR3 is 18 residues. The CDR3 reads CASSGTGQAGGLYNEQFF. The DNA of the CDR3 is TGTGCCAGCAGTGGGACAGGGCAAGCGGGAGGCCTCTACAATGAGCAGTTCTTC. The variable domain in full, completed from reference TRBV28 and TRBJ2-1, reads DVKVTQSSRYLVKRTGEKVFLECVQDMDHENMFWYRQDPGLGLRLIYFSYDVKMKEKGDIPEGYSVSREKKERFSLILESASTNQTSMYLCASSGTGQAGGLYNEQFFGPGTRLTVL.

This sequence joins TRBV27 and TRBJ2-4, with 7 bases aligning to TRBD2. Germline assignment: CDR1 MNHEY and CDR2 SMNVEV (reference sequence). CDR3 length: 14 residues. The ends lost 0 bases at V and 8 bases at J; junction bases unmatched: 4. The DNA for the CDR3 is TGTGCCAGCAGTTTATCCCGGGGGAGGGACATTCAGTACTTC. Residues: CASSLSRGRDIQYF.

V and J are TRBV5-6 and TRBJ2-7; possibly TRBD1 for D (6 bases). V was trimmed by 5 bases and J by 0 bases, leaving 9 bases between them. This CDR3 has 13 residues. Germline V gene sequence: CDR1 SGHDT, CDR2 YYEEEE. As DNA, the CDR3 is TGTGCCAGCAGTTGGGACAACTCCTACGAGCAGTACTTC. Protein sequence: CASSWDNSYEQYF.

The rearrangement uses TRBV9 and TRBJ2-3, with 8 positions matching TRBD2. The CDR3 totals 14 residues. CDR1 SGDLS and CDR2 YYNGEE come from the germline V gene. The V and J ends lost 7 bases and 4 bases, in that order; junction bases with no gene match: 8. CDR3 protein: CASGLDGGADTQYF. The CDR3 coding sequence is TGTGCCAGCGGTCTGGACGGGGGGGCAGATACGCAGTATTTT.

On this clone itself: At one end the junction does not follow the germline gene, possibly because of a read error. The chain employs TRBV7-6 and TRBJ2-1; D not resolved. Germline CDR1 SGHVS, CDR2 FNYEAQ. This CDR3 contains 13 residues. The CDR3 region is CASSLTAYNEQFF. CDR3 DNA sequence: TGTGCCAGCAGCTTGACTGCCTATAATGAGCAGTTCTTC.

The rearrangement joins TRBV5-1 to TRBJ2-1; the match to TRBD1 covers 9 bases. In germline, CDR1 is SGHRS, CDR2 YFSETQ. The CDR3 sequence is 17 residues long. With 4 bases clipped from V and 0 bases from J, the junction kept 8 bases outside the gene matches. CDR3 bases: TGCGCCAGCAGCCCGGGGACAGGGTCTAGCTCCTACAATGAGCAGTTCTTC. The encoded protein is CASSPGTGSSSYNEQFF.

The chain is built from TRBV5-1 and TRBJ2-3; TRBD2 matches at 9 bases. V gave up 1 base and J gave up 5 bases; unmatched junction bases: 5. This CDR3 is built from 15 residues. Germline-derived CDR1 and CDR2 are SGHRS and YFSETQ. This chain's CDR3 is CASSLRREGQDTQYF. CDR3 nucleotide sequence: TGCGCCAGCAGCTTGCGGCGGGAGGGCCAAGATACGCAGTATTTT. The entire variable domain, with the rest obtained from reference TRBV5-1 and TRBJ2-3, is as follows: KAGVTQTPRYLIKTRGQQVTLSCSPISGHRSVSWYQQTPGQGLQFLFEYFSETQRNKGNFPGRFSGRQFSNSRSEMNVSTLELGDSALYLCASSLRREGQDTQYFGPGTRLTVL.

This chain links TRBV28 with TRBJ1-5; D ambiguous. This CDR3 is built from 15 residues. Trimming took 1 base from V and 4 from J, leaving 11 bases between them. Germline V lookup: CDR1 MDHEN, CDR2 SYDVKM. The CDR3 is CASSLFDPGNQPQHF. Here the CDR3 DNA reads TGTGCCAGCAGTTTATTCGACCCGGGGAATCAGCCCCAGCATTTT.

The V and J genes are TRBV28 and TRBJ1-2, with D hard to call. The CDR3 is made up of 11 amino acids. Trimming removed 5 bases from V and 7 bases from J, with 8 bases in between. The germline V gene has CDR1 MDHEN and CDR2 SYDVKM. In nucleotides, the CDR3 is TGTGCCAGCAGTCTAGGTTCTGGCTACACCTTC. Amino acids: CASSLGSGYTF.

This chain uses TRBV27 with TRBJ1-1; unclear D gene. Germline CDR1 is MNHEY and CDR2 is SMNVEV (reference sequence). The CDR3 sequence is 16 residues long. V lost 0 bases, J lost 0 bases, and 11 bases lay in between. DNA for the CDR3: TGTGCCAGCAGTTTATCGACGGGTTCGTTGAACACTGAAGCTTTCTTT. Its protein product is CASSLSTGSLNTEAFF.

The V and J genes are TRBV5-1 and TRBJ1-2, with a tentative D call TRBD1 (6 bases). V was cut by 0 bases and J by 0 bases, with 9 bases left in between. CDR3 size: 15 residues. CDR1 and CDR2 (germline): SGHRS, YFSETQ. The CDR3 DNA is TGCGCCAGCAGCTTGGGACAGGCAACTAACTATGGCTACACCTTC. Amino acid sequence: CASSLGQATNYGYTF.

The rearrangement links TRBV2 to TRBJ2-2, with TRBD2 identical over 8 bases. Germline CDR1 and CDR2: SNHLY and FYNNEI. With 10 bases clipped from V and 3 bases from J, the junction kept 10 bases outside the gene matches. The CDR3 totals 15 residues. The CDR3 nucleotides are TGTGCCACCACAGAAGCGGGAGAGGACACCGGGGAGCTGTTTTTT. Amino acids: CATTEAGEDTGELFF.

V is TRBV5-8 and J is TRBJ2-1, with a possible D match to TRBD2 (5 bases). V gave up 4 bases and J gave up 0 bases, with 11 bases separating them. This CDR3 region has 15 residues. Germline CDR1 SGHTS, CDR2 YDEGEE. The CDR3 DNA sequence: TGTGCCAGCAGCCTGAGCGGCTACTCCTACAATGAGCAGTTCTTC. Protein: CASSLSGYSYNEQFF.

The chain couples TRBV7-2 to TRBJ1-3; tentatively, D is TRBD1 (6 bases). The V end lost 6 bases, the J end lost 4 bases, and 16 bases lay between the germline ends. This CDR3 spans 15 amino acids. CDR1 and CDR2 from the germline V gene are SGHTA and FQGNSA. The CDR3 loop reads CASRHGGGLGNTIYF. The CDR3 DNA reads as TGTGCCAGCAGGCATGGGGGGGGCTTGGGAAACACCATATATTTT.

The chain employs TRBV23-1 and TRBJ2-5; 10 bases are shared with TRBD1. TRBV23-1 is classed as an ORF, of uncertain function. The ends lost 4 bases at V and 3 bases at J; junction bases unmatched: 5. The CDR3 is made up of 15 amino acids. CDR3 residues: CASSRKGQGKETQYF. As DNA, the CDR3 is TGCGCCAGCAGTCGAAAGGGACAGGGGAAAGAGACCCAGTACTTC.

V and J are TRBV18 and TRBJ2-1; TRBD1 is a possible D gene (5 bases). The CDR3 length is 15 residues. The V end was cut by 3 bases, the J end by 4 bases, with 13 bases between. Germline V gene data show CDR1 as KGHSH and CDR2 as LQKENI. CDR3 DNA sequence: TGTGCCAGCTCACCTGGACAAGCTACATACAATGAGCAGTTCTTC. Translated, it gives CASSPGQATYNEQFF.

The V call is TRBV10-3, the J call TRBJ2-1; the D gene is possibly TRBD2 (5 bases). The germline V and J ends were trimmed by 3 bases and 9 bases, with 12 bases remaining between them. The CDR3 sequence is 13 residues long. Germline V gene lookup returns CDR1 ENHRY and CDR2 SYGVKD. The CDR3 reads CAISETSPGEQFF. The CDR3 bases are TGTGCCATCAGTGAAACTAGTCCCGGTGAGCAGTTCTTC.

The V call is TRBV18, the J call TRBJ1-1; 7 bases are shared with TRBD1. This CDR3 has 13 amino acids. V trimming: 6 bases; J trimming: 1 base; junction bases outside the gene matches: 2. Germline-derived CDR1 and CDR2 are KGHSH and LQKENI. The CDR3 bases are TGTGCCAGCTCCGGGACAGAGAACACTGAAGCTTTCTTT. Protein: CASSGTENTEAFF. Full variable domain (rest looked up from reference TRBV18 and TRBJ1-1): NAGVMQNPRHLVRRRGQEARLRCSPMKGHSHVYWYRQLPEEGLKFMVYLQKENIIDESGMPKERFSAEFPKEGPSILRIQQVVRGDSAAYFCASSGTENTEAFFGQGTRLTVV.

The rearrangement joins TRBV7-3 to TRBJ2-1; 9 positions agree with TRBD2. Germline V CDR1 and CDR2: SGHTA, FQGTGA. V shed 1 base and J 7 bases; nucleotides not matched to a gene: 8. The length of the CDR3 is 16 residues. The CDR3 DNA follows: TGTGCCAGCAGCTTAAGGCCACCGGCGGGGGGGAATGAGCAGTTCTTC. Its protein product is CASSLRPPAGGNEQFF. Looking up the rest from reference TRBV7-3 and TRBJ2-1 gives the full variable domain: GAGVSQTPSNKVTEKGKYVELRCDPISGHTALYWYRQSLGQGPEFLIYFQGTGAADDSGLPNDRFFAVRPEGSVSTLKIQRTERGDSAVYLCASSLRPPAGGNEQFFGPGTRLTVL.

This chain joins TRBV6-1 and TRBJ2-7; TRBD2 matches 7 bases. With V trimmed by 3 bases and J by 3 bases, 5 bases remained unmatched. CDR3 length equals 14 residues. The V gene's germline CDR1 is MNHNS and CDR2 SASEGT. This CDR3 is CASSDSGLNYEQYF. CDR3 DNA: TGTGCCAGCAGTGATAGCGGGTTGAACTACGAGCAGTACTTC.

V gene TRBV4-1 combines with J gene TRBJ2-2, with 12 bases fitting TRBD2. Germline CDR1 reads MGHRA; CDR2 reads YSYEKL. With 3 bases clipped from V and 4 bases from J, the junction kept 6 bases outside the gene matches. This CDR3 has 17 residues. The CDR3 region is CASSQWASGGATGELFF. The CDR3 DNA follows: TGCGCCAGCAGCCAGTGGGCTAGCGGGGGGGCCACCGGGGAGCTGTTTTTT.

In this sample, this clone turned up once. The V and J genes are TRBV2 and TRBJ2-5; 7 positions agree with TRBD1. Germline V lookup: CDR1 SNHLY, CDR2 FYNNEI. This CDR3 is built from 13 residues. The V segment lost 7 bases and the J segment 4 bases; nucleotides outside the gene matches: 6. The CDR3 sequence: CASTGRGRETQYF. As DNA, the CDR3 is TGTGCCAGCACCGGCAGGGGGAGAGAGACCCAGTACTTC. The full variable domain, in which reference TRBV2 and TRBJ2-5 provide the parts outside the CDR3, is EPEVTQTPSHQVTQMGQEVILRCVPISNHLYFYWYRQILGQKVEFLVSFYNNEISEKSEIFDDQFSVERPDGSNFTLKIRSTKLEDSAMYFCASTGRGRETQYFGPGTRLLVL.

The chain uses TRBV6-5 and TRBJ1-1; TRBD1 is a possible D gene (5 bases). Germline V gives CDR1 MNHEY, CDR2 SVGAGI. CDR3 size: 12 residues. Between the trimmed V and J ends, which lost 8 bases and 5 bases, there was a span of 12 bases. CDR3 sequence: CASWGGETEAFF. DNA for the CDR3: TGTGCCAGCTGGGGGGGGGAGACTGAAGCTTTCTTT.

The chain joins TRBV27 to TRBJ1-6, with 8 bases aligning to TRBD1. The CDR3 consists of 14 residues. From germline, CDR1 is MNHEY and CDR2 SMNVEV (reference sequence). V was clipped by 2 bases and J by 6 bases; unmatched bases: 0. CDR3 DNA: TGTGCCAGCAGTTTACAGGGGGCTAATTCACCCCTCCACTTT. This gives the protein CASSLQGANSPLHF.

The V call is TRBV5-1, the J call TRBJ2-5; 7 bases map to TRBD1. The CDR3 covers 15 residues. J gave up 5 bases and V 4 bases, and 11 bases lay outside the gene matches. Germline V gene data show CDR1 as SGHRS and CDR2 as YFSETQ. The CDR3 sequence is CASSPGTGTEETQYF. The CDR3 nucleotides are TGCGCCAGCAGCCCGGGAACCGGGACAGAGGAGACCCAGTACTTC.

The chain combines TRBV7-9 with TRBJ2-7; no definite D call. This CDR3 spans 15 amino acids. Looked up from germline, CDR1 is SEHNR and CDR2 is FQNEAQ (reference sequence). V was clipped by 1 base and J by 2 bases, with 12 bases between them. This chain's CDR3 is CASSLGGDFPYEQYF. The CDR3 region has the DNA TGTGCCAGCAGCTTAGGCGGCGACTTTCCCTACGAGCAGTACTTC.

A remark on this clone: It may be a read error: a sequence one base away is much more abundant. The chain couples TRBV2 to TRBJ2-7; D not certain. The CDR3 is 12 residues long. CDR1 and CDR2 from the germline V gene are SNHLY and FYNNEI. Trimming removed 2 bases at V and 3 bases at J, with 5 bases between. CDR3 region: CASSETVYEQYF. CDR3 DNA: TGTGCCAGCAGTGAAACTGTCTACGAGCAGTACTTC.